This T cell receptor (beta chain) originates from a study of blood T cell repertoires in COVID-19. The data were produced by immunoSEQ multiplex PCR, yet TCRdb's version contains in-frame clones alone and is incomplete. The sample has 140,000 or so clones, around 81% seen once. V gave up 2 bases and J gave up 4 bases, with 6 bases separating them. The germline gives CDR1 MNHEY, CDR2 SMNVEV (reference sequence). The CDR3 runs 12 residues. Sequencing input: peripheral blood. The V gene is TRBV27, the J gene TRBJ2-7; unclear D gene. The clonotype originates from a human donor in a cohort sampled during active COVID-19. In nucleotides, the CDR3 is TGTGCCAGCAGTTTACGAGGTTACGAGCAGTACTTC. Translating gives CASSLRGYEQYF.